The 11 T cell receptor beta chains below all came from one sample that was sequenced in a study of T cell changes during pregnancy in multiple sclerosis. Profiling relied on immunoSEQ multiplex PCR, and the TCRdb table lists in-frame clones only, not all of them. This table holds around 78,000 clones, approximately 93% found once. The starting material was peripheral blood, obtained in the second trimester of pregnancy. All receptors come from a female donor with multiple sclerosis, enrolled in a pregnancy study.

The chain links TRBV6-1 to TRBJ1-1, with D perhaps TRBD1 (5 bases). This CDR3 region has 14 residues. V lost 1 base, J lost 1 base, and 7 bases lay in between. Germline lookup yields CDR1 MNHNS and CDR2 SASEGT. The CDR3 nucleotides are TGTGCCAGCAGTGAAGACGGACAGAACACTGAAGCTTTCTTT. The encoded protein is CASSEDGQNTEAFF.

This clone was counted between two and nine times. The chain has TRBV7-2 and TRBJ2-7; TRBD1 agrees at 10 bases. V dropped 5 bases and J dropped 5; count of bases not matched to a gene: 6. The germline gives CDR1 SGHTA, CDR2 FQGNSA. The CDR3 loop spans 14 amino acids. This chain's CDR3 is CASSRRQGANEQYF. The CDR3 bases are TGTGCCAGCAGCCGAAGACAGGGGGCCAACGAGCAGTACTTC.

This chain connects TRBV18 to TRBJ1-1, with TRBD1 matching over 9 bases. V trimming: 6 bases; J trimming: 6 bases; junction bases outside the gene matches: 5. Germline V gene lookup returns CDR1 KGHSH and CDR2 LQKENI. CDR3 length: 13 amino acids. CDR3 amino acids: CASSGTGSPEAFF. CDR3 coding DNA: TGTGCCAGCTCCGGGACAGGGTCCCCTGAAGCTTTCTTT.

The DNA for the CDR3 is TGTGCCAGCAGCCCACCTAGCGGAAGCTACAATGAGCAGTTCTTC. It codes for CASSPPSGSYNEQFF. This chain uses TRBV11-2 with TRBJ2-1, with 7 bases identical to TRBD2. The V gene's germline CDR1 is SGHAT and CDR2 FQNNGV. V lost 5 bases and J lost 3; bases outside the gene matches: 7. The length of the CDR3 is 15 residues.

CDR3 amino acids: CASSPGQLSYNEQFF. The CDR3 DNA is TGCGCCAGCAGCCCAGGACAGCTCTCCTACAATGAGCAGTTCTTC. The chain uses TRBV5-1 and TRBJ2-1, with D perhaps TRBD1 (6 bases). Germline CDR1 and CDR2: SGHRS and YFSETQ. V shed 4 bases and J shed 0 bases, with 11 bases lying between them. CDR3 size: 15 residues.

This clone showed up just once. The chain joins TRBV7-3 to TRBJ2-7; TRBD1 aligns across 7 bases. V lost 5 bases, J lost 3 bases, and 4 bases stayed unmatched. This CDR3 has 13 residues. Germline loops: CDR1 SGHTA, CDR2 FQGTGA. CDR3 loop: CASSAYRGYEQYF. The CDR3 DNA is TGTGCCAGCAGCGCCTACAGGGGCTACGAGCAGTACTTC.

The chain employs TRBV6-5 and TRBJ2-7; 10 positions agree with TRBD1. This CDR3 spans 16 amino acids. Losses at the gene ends were 0 bases for V and 6 bases for J; bases not matched to a gene: 8. Germline-derived CDR1 and CDR2 are MNHEY and SVGAGI. This CDR3 is CASSYSSGTGVAEQYF. Here the CDR3 DNA reads TGTGCCAGCAGTTACTCCTCCGGGACAGGGGTGGCCGAGCAGTACTTC.

The gene calls are TRBV5-8 and TRBJ1-5; TRBD1 aligns across 7 bases. CDR3 length: 16 residues. J gave up 1 base and V 1 base, and 5 bases lay outside the gene matches. Germline V gene data show CDR1 as SGHTS and CDR2 as YDEGEE. The CDR3 DNA reads as TGTGCCAGCAGCTTGTGGGTCAGGGGGAGCAATCAGCCCCAGCATTTT. It codes for CASSLWVRGSNQPQHF.

The CDR3 DNA reads as TGTGCCAGCAGTGATGTCCAGCGGTATCAGCCCCAGCATTTT. It codes for CASSDVQRYQPQHF. The chain couples TRBV6-1 to TRBJ1-5; D is undetermined. CDR1 MNHNS and CDR2 SASEGT come from the germline V gene. Trimming took 3 bases from V and 5 from J, leaving 11 bases between them. The CDR3 is made up of 14 amino acids.

The chain joins TRBV2 to TRBJ2-7; D is perhaps TRBD2 (6 bases). Trimming shortened V by 5 bases and J by 7 bases, and 15 bases separated the two germline ends. CDR1 and CDR2 from the germline V gene are SNHLY and FYNNEI. The CDR3 consists of 13 residues. The CDR3 bases are TGTGCCAGCAGTCCAAGGACGGCGGGGGAGCAGTACTTC. Residues: CASSPRTAGEQYF.

The count of this clone is one. V is TRBV6-1 and J is TRBJ2-2, with D unresolved. From germline, CDR1 is MNHNS and CDR2 SASEGT. V was shortened by 5 bases and J by 9 bases, with 13 bases between the two germline ends. The CDR3 length is 13 residues. CDR3 DNA: TGTGCCAGCAGTCCCACCAGGCGCCGGGAGCTGTTTTTT. Its protein product is CASSPTRRRELFF.